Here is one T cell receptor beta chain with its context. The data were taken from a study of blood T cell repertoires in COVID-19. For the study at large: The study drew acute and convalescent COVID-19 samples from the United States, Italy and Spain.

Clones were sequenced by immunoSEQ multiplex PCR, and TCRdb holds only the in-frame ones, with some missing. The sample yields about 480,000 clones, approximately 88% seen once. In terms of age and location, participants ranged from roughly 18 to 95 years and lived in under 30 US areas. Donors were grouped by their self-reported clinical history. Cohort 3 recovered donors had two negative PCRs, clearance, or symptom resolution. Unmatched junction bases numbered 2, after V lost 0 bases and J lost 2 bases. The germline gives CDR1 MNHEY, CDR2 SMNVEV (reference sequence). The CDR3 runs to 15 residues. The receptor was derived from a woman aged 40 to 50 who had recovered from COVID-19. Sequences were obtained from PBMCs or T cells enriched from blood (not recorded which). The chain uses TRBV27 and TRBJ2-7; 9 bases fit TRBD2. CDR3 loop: CASSLSTSGAYEQYF. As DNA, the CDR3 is TGTGCCAGCAGTTTATCGACTAGCGGCGCCTACGAGCAGTACTTC.